These T cell receptor beta chains were read from a single sample in a study of blood T cells in healthy people across ages. MiXCR, run by TCRdb on the 5' RACE reads, gives a single entry per CDR3 protein. The sample contains around 1,900,000 distinct CDR3 sequences, approximately 40% of which appear only once. The sequencing sample was made of blood. All receptors derive from a human donor in good health. CDR3s include the opening cysteine and the closing phenylalanine or tryptophan. D genes are given only for firm matches. The size field is filled for only some rows; it gives once, few, many or a size class.

J gene	clone size	D gene	V gene	CDR3 protein	CDR3 DNA
TRBJ1-1	once	NA	TRBV29-1	CSGEGGSNTEAFF	TGCAGCGGTGAAGGGGGGTCGAACACTGAAGCTTTCTTT
TRBJ1-1	NA	NA	TRBV29-1	CSVAFGRRVAFF	TGCAGCGTTGCCTTTGGGAGACGGGTAGCTTTCTTT
TRBJ2-3	few	NA	TRBV20-1	CSAPFPGLGTDTQYF	TGCAGTGCCCCATTCCCGGGACTGGGGACAGATACGCAGTATTTT
TRBJ2-1	NA	NA	TRBV18	CASSPTGTHSYNEQFF	TGTGCCAGCTCACCGACCGGGACACACTCCTACAATGAGCAGTTCTTC
TRBJ2-5	NA	NA	TRBV7-3	CASSNRGQRAETQYF	TGTGCCAGCAGCAACCGGGGTCAAAGGGCGGAGACCCAGTACTTC
TRBJ2-7	NA	NA	TRBV7-2	CASSLPGNEYEQYF	TGTGCCAGCAGCTTACCTGGGAATGAGTACGAGCAGTACTTC
TRBJ1-5	NA	NA	TRBV15	CATSRGRVSNQPQHF	TGTGCCACCAGCAGGGGTAGGGTTAGCAATCAGCCCCAGCATTTT
TRBJ1-5	few	NA	TRBV11-1	CASSLIGTEPAMAANFDNPQHF	TGTGCCAGCAGCTTAATTGGGACCGAGCCGGCTATGGCCGCCAACTTCGATAATCCCCAGCATTTT
TRBJ2-7	NA	TRBD1	TRBV20-1	CSANQQGAGEQYF	TGCAGTGCGAACCAACAGGGGGCGGGCGAGCAGTACTTC
TRBJ2-1	few	TRBD2	TRBV4-2	CASSPRTSGGRRDYNEQFF	TGTGCCAGCAGCCCCCGGACTAGCGGGGGCCGGCGGGACTACAATGAGCAGTTCTTC
TRBJ1-2	NA	NA	TRBV7-2	CASSSESSPYGYTF	TGTGCCAGCAGCTCCGAATCTAGCCCTTATGGCTACACCTTC
TRBJ2-5	few	NA	TRBV24-1	CATQGPQETQYF	TGTGCCACTCAGGGTCCCCAAGAGACCCAGTACTTC
TRBJ1-2	few	NA	TRBV9	CASSVDYVGWHGYTF	TGTGCCAGCAGCGTAGATTACGTAGGGTGGCATGGCTACACCTTC
TRBJ2-7	few	TRBD2	TRBV7-2	CASSITSGGNYEQYF	TGTGCCAGCAGCATAACTAGCGGGGGGAACTACGAGCAGTACTTC
TRBJ1-1	NA	NA	TRBV14	CASSQDQAGPWGTEAFF	TGTGCCAGCAGCCAAGATCAGGCAGGGCCCTGGGGCACTGAAGCTTTCTTT
TRBJ2-5	NA	NA	TRBV4-3	CASSQVASSQETQYF	TGCGCCAGCAGCCAAGTCGCCAGTTCCCAAGAGACCCAGTACTTC
TRBJ2-5	once	TRBD2	TRBV28	CASSLWGGVMETQYF	TGTGCCAGCAGTTTATGGGGGGGGGTAATGGAGACCCAGTACTTC
TRBJ1-6	NA	NA	TRBV7-6	CASSPSGGESPLHF	TGTGCCAGCAGCCCGTCTGGGGGTGAATCACCCCTCCACTTT
TRBJ1-6	few	TRBD1	TRBV9	CASSGRQGSNSPLHF	TGTGCCAGCAGCGGAAGACAGGGTAGTAATTCACCCCTCCACTTT
TRBJ2-7	NA	NA	TRBV25-1	CASSDRRTAPYEQYF	TGTGCCAGCAGTGACCGCCGGACAGCCCCCTACGAGCAGTACTTC
TRBJ1-2	NA	NA	TRBV11-2	CASSWTDTNYGYTF	TGTGCCAGCAGCTGGACAGATACTAACTATGGCTACACCTTC
TRBJ2-2	NA	TRBD1	TRBV20-1	CSARDGNRGDTGELFF	TGCAGTGCTAGAGATGGCAACAGGGGGGACACCGGGGAGCTGTTTTTT
TRBJ2-1	few	NA	TRBV7-6	CASSPPGFNEQFF	TGTGCCAGCAGCCCGCCTGGGTTCAATGAGCAGTTCTTC
TRBJ2-7	few	TRBD1	TRBV2	CASSDPGTVSYEQYF	TGTGCCAGCAGCGACCCCGGGACAGTCTCCTACGAGCAGTACTTC
TRBJ2-7	NA	TRBD1	TRBV7-2	CASSLEGATFSYEQYF	TGTGCCAGCAGCTTAGAGGGGGCCACCTTCTCCTACGAGCAGTACTTC
TRBJ2-1	NA	NA	TRBV4-1	CASSLPRGSNYNEQFF	TGCGCCAGCAGCCTCCCAAGGGGATCGAACTACAATGAGCAGTTCTTC
TRBJ2-3	few	TRBD2	TRBV6-6	CASRINSGGAPSTQYF	TGTGCCAGCAGGATTAATAGCGGGGGGGCCCCTAGTACGCAGTATTTT
TRBJ2-2	NA	TRBD1	TRBV10-3	CAISEWRGQENTGELFF	TGTGCCATCAGTGAGTGGAGGGGACAGGAGAACACCGGGGAGCTGTTTTTT
TRBJ2-1	few	NA	TRBV4-1	CASSQFFSFSYNEQFF	TGCGCCAGCAGCCAATTTTTTTCCTTCTCCTACAATGAGCAGTTCTTC
TRBJ1-2	NA	TRBD1	TRBV24-1	CATSAAGTGSGYTF	TGTGCCACCAGTGCAGCCGGGACAGGGAGTGGCTACACCTTC
TRBJ1-1	NA	NA	TRBV19	CASTQRGEAFF	TGTGCCAGTACCCAACGGGGCGAAGCTTTCTTT
TRBJ1-1	few	NA	TRBV28	CASSSLLGGAYTEAFF	TGTGCCAGCAGTTCCCTCTTGGGGGGCGCATATACTGAAGCTTTCTTT
TRBJ2-7	few	NA	TRBV3-1	CASSQGQWGLTYHYEQYF	TGTGCCAGCAGCCAAGGGCAGTGGGGCCTAACATATCACTACGAGCAGTACTTC
TRBJ2-3	NA	NA	TRBV7-6	CASSSRPKQGYSTDTQYF	TGTGCCAGCAGCTCGAGGCCGAAACAGGGCTATAGCACAGATACGCAGTATTTT
TRBJ1-2	NA	NA	TRBV29-1	CSVEGTETAVYGYTF	TGCAGCGTTGAAGGGACCGAGACAGCCGTCTATGGCTACACCTTC
TRBJ1-2	NA	NA	TRBV7-2	CASSLALVSYTF	TGTGCCAGCAGCTTAGCGCTCGTTAGCTACACCTTC
TRBJ1-1	NA	NA	TRBV29-1	CSVLGGSLNTEAFF	TGCAGCGTTCTAGGAGGCAGTTTGAACACTGAAGCTTTCTTT
TRBJ2-1	many	TRBD1	TRBV29-1	CSVEGVGQGPPPRYEQFF	TGCAGCGTTGAGGGTGTGGGACAGGGGCCCCCCCCGAGGTATGAGCAGTTCTTC
TRBJ2-5	NA	TRBD2	TRBV5-6	CASSLVSGGTLQETQYF	TGTGCCAGCAGCTTGGTTAGCGGGGGAACCCTCCAAGAGACCCAGTACTTC
TRBJ2-7	NA	NA	TRBV2	CASSEFTGSTYEQYF	TGTGCCAGCAGTGAGTTTACAGGGAGCACCTACGAGCAGTACTTC
TRBJ1-1	NA	NA	TRBV29-1	CSGESGADGTEAFF	TGCAGCGGAGAGTCCGGGGCAGACGGCACTGAAGCCTTCTTT
TRBJ1-2	NA	NA	TRBV9	CASSVVSGAGAPNYGYTF	TGTGCCAGCAGCGTAGTTTCCGGGGCAGGAGCTCCTAACTATGGCTACACCTTC
TRBJ1-2	NA	NA	TRBV20-1	CSARSANYGYTF	TGCAGTGCTAGGAGTGCTAACTATGGCTACACCTTC
TRBJ2-3	NA	NA	TRBV20-1	CSTREPGTDTQYF	TGCAGTACTAGAGAACCCGGCACAGATACGCAGTATTTT
TRBJ2-1	few	NA	TRBV5-1	CASSLEPSYNEQFF	TGCGCCAGCAGCTTGGAACCCAGCTACAATGAGCAGTTCTTC
TRBJ2-3	NA	TRBD1	TRBV4-3	CASSQDGLLTGADTQYF	TGCGCCAGCAGCCAAGATGGGCTCCTAACAGGGGCGGATACGCAGTATTTT
TRBJ1-2	NA	TRBD1	TRBV6-5	CASSIGQGGDGYTF	TGTGCCAGCAGTATCGGACAGGGTGGCGATGGCTACACCTTC
TRBJ1-1	once	NA	TRBV20-1	CIAQFQGTEAFF	TGCATTGCTCAATTTCAGGGTACTGAAGCTTTCTTT
TRBJ2-1	few	TRBD2	TRBV3-1	CASSREGYYNEQFF	TGTGCCAGCAGCCGGGAGGGATACTACAATGAGCAGTTCTTC
TRBJ2-1	few	NA	TRBV7-2	CASSPHIPAGQFF	TGTGCCAGCAGCCCGCATATCCCCGCGGGGCAGTTCTTC
TRBJ2-1	NA	NA	TRBV12-3/TRBV12-4	CASTHEILWASYNEQFF	TGTGCCAGCACCCACGAAATATTATGGGCGTCCTACAATGAGCAGTTCTTC
TRBJ2-3	NA	TRBD2	TRBV5-1	CATTSGGADTQYF	TGCGCCACTACTAGCGGGGGGGCAGATACGCAGTATTTT
TRBJ2-3	NA	TRBD2	TRBV6-2/TRBV6-3	CASSPKLGLASETDTQYF	TGTGCCAGCAGCCCAAAATTGGGACTAGCGTCGGAGACAGATACGCAGTATTTT
TRBJ2-6	once	TRBD1	TRBV12-3/TRBV12-4	CASTIIDRALGSGANVLTF	TGTGCCAGCACCATAATCGACAGGGCACTTGGATCTGGGGCCAACGTCCTGACTTTC
TRBJ2-3	NA	TRBD2	TRBV29-1	CSGGGNTDTQYF	TGCAGCGGCGGGGGGAACACAGATACGCAGTATTTT
TRBJ2-5	few	TRBD1	TRBV2	CASKRDRGAQETQYF	TGTGCCAGCAAACGGGACAGGGGAGCCCAAGAGACCCAGTACTTC
TRBJ2-7	NA	TRBD1	TRBV7-9	CASSSTFLDRDRPPPYEQYF	TGTGCCAGCAGCTCGACGTTCCTGGACAGGGACCGACCTCCTCCCTACGAGCAGTACTTC
TRBJ1-6	few	NA	TRBV6-5	CASSYSGELDSPLHF	TGTGCCAGCAGTTACTCGGGGGAGCTTGATTCACCCCTCCACTTT
TRBJ2-6	NA	NA	TRBV6-1	CASTLRRGSGANVLTF	TGTGCCAGCACCCTGAGGAGGGGATCTGGGGCCAACGTCCTGACTTTC
TRBJ1-2	few	NA	TRBV27	CASSLLGEYGYTF	TGTGCCAGCAGTTTGCTGGGAGAGTATGGCTACACCTTC